One sample yielded the 10 T cell receptor beta chains listed below, sequenced in a study of tumor-infiltrating lymphocytes in oesophageal squamous cell carcinoma. Using its own MiXCR run on the PCR reads, TCRdb lists one record per CDR3 protein. The sample holds roughly 21,000 distinct CDR3 sequences, roughly two fifths seen once. Sample: esophageal tumor tissue. The receptors here all came from a male donor with esophageal squamous cell carcinoma.

The chain recombines TRBV7-2 with TRBJ2-1, with no clear D. CDR3 length equals 20 residues. The ends were cut back, 0 bases at V and 3 bases at J, with 24 bases in the middle. CDR1 and CDR2 (germline): SGHTA, FQGNSA. The CDR3 DNA reads TGTGCCAGCAGCTTAGCGTATCCGACGGGCCAAGGTGACAACTACAATGAGCAGTTCTTC. It yields the protein CASSLAYPTGQGDNYNEQFF.

This clonotype appeared many times. The chain combines TRBV27 with TRBJ1-5; unclear D gene. CDR1 and CDR2 from the germline V gene are MNHEY and SMNVEV (reference sequence). V was pared by 2 bases and J by 5 bases, with 10 bases between. CDR3 length equals 14 residues. In nucleotides, the CDR3 is TGTGCCAGCAGTTTACGGGCTGGGGATCAGCCCCAGCATTTT. It encodes CASSLRAGDQPQHF.

About this clonotype itself: An end of the junction differs from the germline gene, which may be a read error. This rearrangement joins TRBV10-3 to TRBJ1-1; D unresolved. CDR3 length: 12 amino acids. CDR1 is ENHRY and CDR2 is SYGVKD in the germline V gene. The chain's CDR3 is CAIREAYTEAFF. The CDR3 region has the DNA TGTGCCATCCGTGAGGCGTACACTGAAGCTTTCTTT.

In this sample, this clonotype turned up many times. This chain links TRBV11-1 with TRBJ2-5; TRBD1 aligns across 8 bases. Germline V gives CDR1 SGHAT, CDR2 FQDESV (reference sequence). This CDR3 has 14 amino acids. V trimming: 5 bases; J trimming: 7 bases; junction bases outside the gene matches: 9. CDR3 protein: CASSIPTGAGTQYF. DNA of the CDR3: TGTGCCAGCAGCATCCCGACAGGGGCCGGGACCCAGTACTTC.

This sequence joins TRBV15 and TRBJ2-1, with 11 bases that match TRBD2. V trimming: 0 bases; J trimming: 4 bases; junction bases outside the gene matches: 11. Germline CDR1 LNHNV, CDR2 YYDKDF (reference sequence). The CDR3 is 19 amino acids. The DNA for the CDR3 is TGTGCCACCAGCAGAGATTGGGGGGCTAGCGGGGGGCCGTACAATGAGCAGTTCTTC. Protein: CATSRDWGASGGPYNEQFF.

This clonotype was recorded a few times. The CDR3 nucleotides read TGTGCCAGCAGCTTGGAAGATTCTGGAAACACCATATATTTT. This translates into CASSLEDSGNTIYF. The J gene is TRBJ1-3, the V gene TRBV5-4; D remains ambiguous. The CDR3 length is 14 residues. The germline V and J ends were trimmed by 0 bases and 1 base, with 5 bases remaining between them. In germline, CDR1 is SGHNT, CDR2 YYREEE (reference sequence).

This clonotype was observed a few times. V usage is TRBV28 and J usage is TRBJ2-3; 15 positions match TRBD2. This CDR3 has 17 amino acids. Germline-derived CDR1 and CDR2 are MDHEN and SYDVKM. V lost 6 bases and J lost 7; bases outside the gene matches: 11. Written as DNA, the CDR3 is TGTGCCAGCAGCCATCCCAGAGGACTAGCGGGAGGGTATACGCAGTATTTT. Amino acid sequence: CASSHPRGLAGGYTQYF.

This clonotype was counted ten times or more. The chain links TRBV15 to TRBJ2-1; TRBD2 agrees at 12 bases. Germline CDR1 and CDR2: LNHNV and YYDKDF (reference sequence). This CDR3 has 16 amino acids. V lost 4 bases and J lost 12; bases outside the gene matches: 13. In nucleotides, the CDR3 is TGTGCCACCAGCATATCGAGGACTAGCGGGGTAACGTGGCAGTTCTTC. It yields the protein CATSISRTSGVTWQFF. Variable domain in full (rest from reference TRBV15 and TRBJ2-1): DAMVIQNPRYQVTQFGKPVTLSCSQTLNHNVMYWYQQKSSQAPKLLFHYYDKDFNNEADTPDNFQSRRPNTSFCFLDIRSPGLGDTAMYLCATSISRTSGVTWQFFGPGTRLTVL.

Turning to this clonotype: A much larger clone lies a single base off, so this may be a read error. V usage is TRBV7-4 and J usage is TRBJ2-5; D tentatively fits TRBD1 or TRBD2 (5 bases each). The J call may be mistaken, given a closer DNA end match to TRBJ2-1. Germline V gene lookup returns CDR1 SGHVT and CDR2 SQSDAQ. There are 14 residues in the CDR3. The CDR3 DNA reads TGTGCCAGCAGCCCAGGGACGACCAAAGAGACCCAGTTCTTC. It codes for CASSPGTTKETQFF.

This clonotype came up many times. V gene TRBV11-3 combines with J gene TRBJ2-1; D is ambiguous. In germline, CDR1 is SGHNT, CDR2 YENEEA. The CDR3 spans 12 residues. V was pared by 1 base and J by 5 bases, with 3 bases between. The CDR3 region has the DNA TGTGCCAGCAGCTTAGCTGACAATGAGCAGTTCTTC. It yields the protein CASSLADNEQFF.